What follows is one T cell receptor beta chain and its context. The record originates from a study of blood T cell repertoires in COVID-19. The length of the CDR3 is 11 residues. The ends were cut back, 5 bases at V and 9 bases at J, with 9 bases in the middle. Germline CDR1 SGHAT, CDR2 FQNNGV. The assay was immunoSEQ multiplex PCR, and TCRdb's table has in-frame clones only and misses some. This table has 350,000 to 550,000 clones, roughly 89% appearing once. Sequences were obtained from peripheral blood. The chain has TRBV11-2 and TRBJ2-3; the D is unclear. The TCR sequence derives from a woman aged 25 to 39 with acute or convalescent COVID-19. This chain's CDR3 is CASSQLGTQYF. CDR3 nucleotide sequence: TGTGCCAGCAGCCAGCTCGGGACGCAGTATTTT.